A selection of T cell receptor beta chains follows, all from one sample in a study of blood T cell repertoires in COVID-19. The repertoire was sequenced with immunoSEQ multiplex PCR; TCRdb's copy has only in-frame clones and lacks some. The sample has fewer than 250,000 clones, 80% seen once. The material sequenced was PBMCs or T cells enriched from blood (not recorded which). The source of these receptors is a woman aged 40 to 50 with acute COVID-19. CDR3s leave out the opening cysteine and the closing phenylalanine or tryptophan. A D gene is named only where the DNA matches it firmly. Clone sizes are given selectively: once, few, many, or a class where the clone is expanded.

v_gene	abundance	j_gene	d_gene	CDR3aa
TRBV2	.	TRBJ1-1	TRBD1	ASSAQQGGRGAF
TRBV5-1	.	TRBJ2-5	.	ASSLAGAQETQY
TRBV5-8	.	TRBJ2-7	.	ASSLRTRRTYEQY
TRBV7-2	.	TRBJ2-1	TRBD1	ASSFTGGADNEQF
TRBV5-8	.	TRBJ1-1	TRBD1	ASSWTGRETEAF
TRBV14	.	TRBJ2-7	.	ASSQDGSYEQY
TRBV7-8	.	TRBJ1-3	.	ASSPLSSGNTIY
TRBV19	.	TRBJ1-5	TRBD1	ASSISQGVSWQPQH
TRBV11-3	.	TRBJ2-1	.	ASSSPGQAGNEQF
TRBV7-9	.	TRBJ1-1	.	ASIRVTNTEAF
TRBV18	.	TRBJ1-3	.	ASFESSGNTIY
TRBV28	.	TRBJ1-3	.	ASREELSGNTIY
TRBV14	.	TRBJ1-6	.	ASSQRHLGGSPLH
TRBV6-6	.	TRBJ1-2	.	ASSYSTGLRGYT
TRBV29-1	.	TRBJ2-3	.	SVEPPRGRSTDTQY
TRBV18	.	TRBJ2-2	TRBD2	ASSRGGGTNTGELF
TRBV30	.	TRBJ2-2	.	AWSRRTDTGELF
TRBV24-1	.	TRBJ1-2	.	ATSDRRGGYT
TRBV6-6	.	TRBJ2-7	.	ASSPGISYEQY
TRBV23-1	.	TRBJ1-2	TRBD1	ASSQYTTGTGGYT
TRBV7-6	.	TRBJ1-3	TRBD1	ASSPRTGAPSGNTIY
TRBV2	.	TRBJ1-6	TRBD1	ASTTWGTGGPPLH
TRBV9	.	TRBJ2-5	.	ASSPTGQETQY
TRBV30	.	TRBJ2-2	TRBD1	AWSTGVPTGELF
TRBV11-1	once	TRBJ2-7	.	ASRSDYTYEQY
TRBV6-1	.	TRBJ1-5	TRBD1	ASSEGQGYNQPQH
TRBV4-1	once	TRBJ2-1	.	ASSSRQVGNEQF
TRBV14	.	TRBJ1-2	TRBD1	ASSQVGTETIYGYT
TRBV24-1	.	TRBJ2-1	TRBD2	ATSDLLGGGANEQF
TRBV28	few	TRBJ1-1	TRBD1	ASSPGQGAAF
TRBV5-4	.	TRBJ1-1	.	ASSFPRLMNTEAF
TRBV6-5	.	TRBJ2-2	TRBD2	ASSYSPSGFTGELF
TRBV7-2	.	TRBJ2-3	.	ASSPSGGVEDTQY
TRBV4-2	few	TRBJ2-7	TRBD2	ASSQELADHYEQY
TRBV9	once	TRBJ2-3	TRBD1	ASSPGQGLRAVVVGDTQY
TRBV7-8	.	TRBJ2-7	.	ASRARISSYEQY
TRBV24-1	.	TRBJ2-1	TRBD2	ATSGLLASGYNEQF
TRBV2	.	TRBJ1-4	.	ASSEALQSRKLF
TRBV5-6	.	TRBJ2-2	.	ASSLSGTGWAGELF
TRBV18	.	TRBJ2-5	TRBD2	ASSTSEFETQY